The 16 T cell receptor beta chains below were found in one sample sequenced in a study of blood T cell repertoires in COVID-19. Produced via immunoSEQ multiplex PCR; TCRdb's table is partial and in-frame only. The table records about 26,000 clones, roughly 80% of them present only once. Sample: peripheral blood. These TCRs come from a man aged 50 or older with active or convalescent COVID-19.

V gene TRBV3-1 (or the pseudogene TRBV3-2) combines with J gene TRBJ2-7, with D perhaps TRBD2 (7 bases). The CDR3 has 17 amino acids. Trimming pared 3 bases from V and 1 base from J, leaving 19 bases between. Per the germline V gene, CDR1 is LGHDT and CDR2 is YNNKEL (reference sequence). The CDR3 DNA reads as TGTGCCAGCAGCCATGGGGGGGGCACTCCGCTTTCCTACGAGCAGTACTTC. Residues: CASSHGGGTPLSYEQYF.

This clone was seen only a few times. This chain links TRBV20-1 with TRBJ2-1, with D possibly being TRBD2 (5 bases). V lost 3 bases, J lost 9 bases, and 9 bases lay in between. This CDR3 has 11 residues. In germline, CDR1 is DFQATT, CDR2 SNEGSKA (reference sequence). The CDR3 sequence is CSASGNTEQFF. Here the CDR3 DNA reads TGCAGTGCTAGCGGGAATACTGAGCAGTTCTTC.

This clone was counted between two and nine times. The chain uses TRBV18 and TRBJ1-2; D is unclear. CDR3 size: 15 residues. Germline V gene data show CDR1 as KGHSH and CDR2 as LQKENI. Trimming removed 1 base from V and 5 bases from J, with 14 bases in between. CDR3 DNA sequence: TGTGCCAGCTCACCACAACTCCGAACGATGTATGGCTACACCTTC. Amino acid sequence: CASSPQLRTMYGYTF.

The gene calls are TRBV2 and TRBJ1-2; unclear D gene. The CDR3 runs 13 residues. Trimming took 4 bases from V and 3 from J, leaving 9 bases between them. Germline CDR1 and CDR2: SNHLY and FYNNEI. CDR3 nucleotide sequence: TGTGCCAGCAGTGCGCTGAGGTACTATGGCTACACCTTC. Amino acids: CASSALRYYGYTF. Combining the CDR3 with reference TRBV2 and TRBJ1-2 gives the whole variable domain EPEVTQTPSHQVTQMGQEVILRCVPISNHLYFYWYRQILGQKVEFLVSFYNNEISEKSEIFDDQFSVERPDGSNFTLKIRSTKLEDSAMYFCASSALRYYGYTFGSGTRLTVV.

The chain has TRBV7-2 and TRBJ1-5; D is ambiguous. Germline CDR1 SGHTA, CDR2 FQGNSA. The length of the CDR3 is 14 residues. V was cut by 2 bases and J by 4 bases, with 9 bases left in between. The CDR3 DNA reads as TGTGCCAGCAGCTTACGGTTCGGGAATCAGCCCCAGCATTTT. This sequence encodes CASSLRFGNQPQHF.

V and J are TRBV6-1 and TRBJ2-5; 10 nucleotides agree with TRBD2. Germline CDR1 reads MNHNS; CDR2 reads SASEGT. The CDR3 has 15 amino acids. With V trimmed by 2 bases and J by 5 bases, 5 bases remained unmatched. CDR3 coding DNA: TGTGCCAGCAGTGAATCCCTAGCGGGGGATGAGACCCAGTACTTC. Translated, it gives CASSESLAGDETQYF.

The chain couples TRBV24-1 to TRBJ2-1, with D perhaps matching TRBD1 (5 bases). In germline, CDR1 is KGHDR, CDR2 SFDVKD. Trimming stripped 4 bases from V and 12 bases from J, with 12 bases between. CDR3 size: 12 residues. The CDR3 region is CATSETDTRQFF. In DNA, the CDR3 is TGTGCCACCAGTGAGACGGACACGCGGCAGTTCTTC.

Note on this clone: Relative to the germline gene, one junction end is altered; a read error may explain this. The rearrangement uses TRBV30 and TRBJ1-6; TRBD1 matches 8 bases. The germline V gene has CDR1 GTSNPN and CDR2 SVGIG (reference sequence). This CDR3 is built from 10 residues. The CDR3 bases are TGTGCCTCCGGACAGGGAGGAATAAACTTT. It is translated as CASGQGGINF.

The chain couples TRBV12-3 or TRBV12-4 to TRBJ2-5; 7 bases are a match to TRBD2. Germline trimming cut 5 bases from V and 5 bases from J; bases unmatched to any gene: 5. The CDR3 runs 13 residues. CDR3 residues: CASSRSGMETQYF. The DNA for the CDR3 is TGTGCCAGCAGTCGAAGCGGGATGGAGACCCAGTACTTC.

This rearrangement joins TRBV24-1 to TRBJ2-5; 7 nucleotides align to TRBD1. V shed 2 bases and J 0 bases; nucleotides not matched to a gene: 5. The CDR3 runs to 16 residues. The germline gives CDR1 KGHDR, CDR2 SFDVKD. The CDR3 loop is CATSDSTGEYQETQYF. The CDR3 region has the DNA TGTGCCACCAGTGATTCCACAGGGGAGTACCAAGAGACCCAGTACTTC.

V is TRBV6-5 and J is TRBJ2-7; D call uncertain. The CDR3 length is 12 residues. Deletions cut 0 bases from V and 7 bases from J, with 7 bases between. Germline V gene data show CDR1 as MNHEY and CDR2 as SVGAGI. The CDR3 sequence is CASSYSGGEQYF. CDR3 DNA sequence: TGTGCCAGCAGTTACTCTGGCGGTGAGCAGTACTTC.

This chain connects TRBV14 to TRBJ1-2; tentative D call: TRBD1 (6 bases). The germline V gene encodes CDR1 SGHDN and CDR2 FVKESK. The V end was cut by 0 bases, the J end by 4 bases, with 12 bases between. The CDR3 covers 15 residues. This CDR3 is CASSQDRGATYGYTF. CDR3 in DNA: TGTGCCAGCAGCCAAGATCGGGGGGCAACCTATGGCTACACCTTC.

V usage is TRBV9 and J usage is TRBJ2-5; 7 nucleotides match TRBD2. Germline lookup yields CDR1 SGDLS and CDR2 YYNGEE. The trim removed 7 bases at V and 5 bases at J, leaving 5 bases unmatched. This CDR3 region has 12 residues. The CDR3 sequence is CASGPGRETQYF. CDR3 sequence (DNA): TGTGCCAGCGGTCCCGGGAGGGAGACCCAGTACTTC. Variable domain in full (rest from reference TRBV9 and TRBJ2-5): DSGVTQTPKHLITATGQRVTLRCSPRSGDLSVYWYQQSLDQGLQFLIQYYNGEERAKGNILERFSAQQFPDLHSELNLSSLELGDSALYFCASGPGRETQYFGPGTRLLVL.

This clone has a handful of counts. The V call is TRBV16, the J call TRBJ1-5, with D hard to call. V shed 4 bases and J shed 0 bases, with 13 bases lying between them. Germline lookup yields CDR1 KGHSY and CDR2 FQNENV. The CDR3 consists of 16 residues. The CDR3 DNA reads TGTGCCAGCAGCCCTTCCTTCACTTCTAGCAATCAGCCCCAGCATTTT. This encodes CASSPSFTSSNQPQHF. The variable domain in full, completed from reference TRBV16 and TRBJ1-5, reads GEEVAQTPKHLVRGEGQKAKLYCAPIKGHSYVFWYQQVLKNEFKFLISFQNENVFDETGMPKERFSAKCLPNSPCSLEIQATKLEDSAVYFCASSPSFTSSNQPQHFGDGTRLSIL.

The V gene is TRBV4-1, the J gene TRBJ2-1; a weak D match, TRBD2 (6 bases). CDR1 is MGHRA and CDR2 is YSYEKL in the germline V gene. Trimming took off 4 bases at V and 7 bases at J, with 23 bases between the two ends. CDR3 length: 17 residues. DNA of the CDR3: TGCGCCAGCAGCCGGGAGCGGTGGGAGGCCTCGGTAAATGAGCAGTTCTTC. This sequence encodes CASSRERWEASVNEQFF.

CDR3 sequence reads: CASRANRGFQPQHF. Here the CDR3 DNA reads TGTGCCAGCAGGGCTAACAGGGGGTTTCAGCCCCAGCATTTT. This sequence joins TRBV2 and TRBJ1-5, with TRBD1 matching over 8 bases. The J segment lost 6 bases and the V segment lost 6 bases, leaving 7 bases of the junction unmatched. The CDR3 length is 14 residues. Germline lookup yields CDR1 SNHLY and CDR2 FYNNEI. The whole variable domain, filled in from reference TRBV2 and TRBJ1-5, reads EPEVTQTPSHQVTQMGQEVILRCVPISNHLYFYWYRQILGQKVEFLVSFYNNEISEKSEIFDDQFSVERPDGSNFTLKIRSTKLEDSAMYFCASRANRGFQPQHFGDGTRLSIL.